Here is one T cell receptor beta chain with its context. This sample was taken from a study of blood T cell repertoires in COVID-19. The V gene's germline CDR1 is SEHNR and CDR2 FQNEAQ (reference sequence). This CDR3 contains 14 residues. J gave up 5 bases and V 6 bases, and 9 bases lay outside the gene matches. The data were produced by immunoSEQ multiplex PCR, yet TCRdb's version contains in-frame clones alone and is incomplete. The data contain approximately 53,000 clones, roughly 87% of them singletons. Sequenced material: peripheral blood. The TCR originated in a woman over 75 with COVID-19, enrolled during active disease. The chain uses TRBV7-9 and TRBJ2-7; 8 bases map to TRBD1. The CDR3 sequence is CASSSDRGFNEQYF. As DNA, the CDR3 is TGTGCCAGCAGTTCAGACAGGGGCTTTAACGAGCAGTACTTC.